This TCR beta chain was captured in a study of shared clonotypes between healthy human individuals. Overall study: Each donor's CD8 memory used one plate, CD8 naive two, each CD4 subset three. Findings and caveats of the study: Represented genetic and exposure-history diversity was restricted by having few donors.

The CDR3 is 14 residues long. The V end lost 4 bases, the J end lost 4 bases, and 14 bases lay between the germline ends. Germline loops: CDR1 SGHRS, CDR2 YFSETQ. Comment on this clone: Its specificity is not known.

Sorted-subset replicate PCR reactions contained roughly 200 ng DNA, corresponding to approximately 30,000 T cell genomes. Data came from immunoSEQ multiplex PCR; TCRdb stores just in-frame clones and leaves some out. The table lists a few hundred thousand clones, roughly 97% of them singletons, with roughly 0.055% in the top ten. Input material: naive CD4+ T cells sorted from blood. Stated subset: CD45RA+ positively selected. The V gene is TRBV5-1, the J gene TRBJ2-5; possible D gene TRBD2, 6 bases. The clonotype comes from a woman between 25 and 40 years old in good health. The CDR3 bases are TGCGCCAGCAGCATTGGAGGGCCCCCAGAGACCCAGTACTTC. Protein sequence: CASSIGGPPETQYF.